These 22 T cell receptor beta chains were all obtained from the same sample, sequenced in a study of early T cells in non-severe SARS-CoV-2 infection. MiXCR, applied by TCRdb to the 5' RACE reads, yields one record per CDR3 protein. The sample consists of 45,000 or so distinct CDR3 sequences, roughly 10% of them appearing once. Sequenced input: whole blood. The receptors here all came from an adult who was a healthcare worker with PCR-confirmed SARS-CoV-2 infection or an uninfected control (not recorded which).

This clonotype turned up a few times. This CDR3 is CASRYTANTEAFF. The CDR3 DNA is TGTGCCAGCAGGTATACGGCGAACACTGAAGCTTTCTTT. The chain carries TRBV7-3 and TRBJ1-1; D is uncertain. Trimming took 6 bases from V and 1 from J, leaving 9 bases between them. This CDR3 has 13 residues. Germline values: CDR1 SGHTA, CDR2 FQGTGA.

By share, this clonotype counts as medium-sized. The chain is built from TRBV9 and TRBJ2-3; D may match TRBD1 or TRBD2 (5 bases each). Germline V gene data show CDR1 as SGDLS and CDR2 as YYNGEE. The ends were cut back, 3 bases at V and 2 bases at J, with 16 bases in the middle. CDR3 length: 16 amino acids. CDR3 residues: CASSGGSSQPTDTQYF. CDR3 coding DNA: TGTGCCAGCAGCGGGGGGTCGTCCCAACCCACAGATACGCAGTATTTT.

Ten or more counts support this clonotype. The chain is built from TRBV24-1 and TRBJ2-3, with 10 bases that match TRBD2. The CDR3 loop spans 17 amino acids. Unmatched junction bases numbered 7, after V lost 2 bases and J lost 3 bases. Germline V gene lookup returns CDR1 KGHDR and CDR2 SFDVKD. The CDR3 reads CATSDSTLAGATDTQYF. The CDR3 DNA sequence: TGTGCCACCAGTGATTCCACCCTAGCGGGGGCTACAGATACGCAGTATTTT.

This clonotype was seen many times. The J gene is TRBJ2-7, the V gene TRBV2, with 11 nucleotides matching TRBD1. V gave up 6 bases and J gave up 3 bases; unmatched junction bases: 13. The CDR3 is made up of 17 amino acids. Germline CDR1 SNHLY, CDR2 FYNNEI. The DNA for the CDR3 is TGTGCCAGCAGAAAGGGACAGGGGGGTTTTCGGGGCTACGAGCAGTACTTC. As protein: CASRKGQGGFRGYEQYF.

A remark on this clonotype: It may be a read error: a sequence one base away is much more abundant. V and J are TRBV10-3 and TRBJ2-4, with no clear D. The germline V gene encodes CDR1 ENHRY and CDR2 SYGVKD. The CDR3 runs 13 residues. In DNA, the CDR3 is TGTGTCATCAGTGAGGCCCTGGGCATTGCTGCCAACTTC. Protein product: CVISEALGIAANF.

This clonotype was seen more than once but under ten times. This chain links TRBV9 with TRBJ1-1; D perhaps matches TRBD1 (6 bases). V was clipped by 3 bases and J by 7 bases, with 13 bases between them. This CDR3 has 13 residues. CDR1 and CDR2 (germline): SGDLS, YYNGEE. DNA for the CDR3: TGTGCCAGCAGCGCCAGGGGCTCCAGTGAAGCTTTCTTT. Translated: CASSARGSSEAFF. Full variable domain (remainder filled in from reference TRBV9 and TRBJ1-1): DSGVTQTPKHLITATGQRVTLRCSPRSGDLSVYWYQQSLDQGLQFLIQYYNGEERAKGNILERFSAQQFPDLHSELNLSSLELGDSALYFCASSARGSSEAFFGQGTRLTVV.

This clonotype was detected only a few times. The chain links TRBV15 to TRBJ1-3; the D is unclear. The germline V gene has CDR1 LNHNV and CDR2 YYDKDF (reference sequence). Trimming shortened V by 0 bases and J by 4 bases, and 10 bases separated the two germline ends. This CDR3 is 15 amino acids long. The CDR3 here is CATSRDWGDGNTIYF. The DNA for the CDR3 is TGTGCCACCAGCAGAGATTGGGGAGACGGAAACACCATATATTTT. Full variable domain (missing parts from reference TRBV15 and TRBJ1-3): DAMVIQNPRYQVTQFGKPVTLSCSQTLNHNVMYWYQQKSSQAPKLLFHYYDKDFNNEADTPDNFQSRRPNTSFCFLDIRSPGLGDTAMYLCATSRDWGDGNTIYFGEGSWLTVV.

The sample holds many counts of this clonotype. The chain couples TRBV5-1 to TRBJ2-7; D is unresolved. CDR3 length equals 14 residues. V was pared by 4 bases and J by 1 base, with 12 bases between. Germline V gene sequence: CDR1 SGHRS, CDR2 YFSETQ. CDR3 protein: CASSVRTDSYEQYF. For the CDR3, the DNA is TGCGCCAGCAGCGTTCGGACCGATTCCTACGAGCAGTACTTC.

The chain employs TRBV29-1 and TRBJ1-1; 7 nucleotides agree with TRBD1. The V gene end was trimmed by 6 bases and the J gene end by 4 bases; junction bases not matched to a gene: 14. Germline values: CDR1 SQVTM, CDR2 ANQGSEA. CDR3 size: 15 residues. As DNA, the CDR3 is TGCAGCGTCATCCGGGACAGCACCAAAGGCACTGAAGCTTTCTTT. Its protein product is CSVIRDSTKGTEAFF.

This clonotype occurred a few times. The chain recombines TRBV7-9 with TRBJ1-1, with 7 nucleotides matching TRBD1. This CDR3 region has 13 residues. J lost 5 bases, V lost 3 bases, and 3 bases had no gene match. Germline V gene data show CDR1 as SEHNR and CDR2 as FQNEAQ (reference sequence). CDR3 nucleotides: TGTGCCAGCAGCTTGCAGGGGGTTACTGAAGCTTTCTTT. As protein: CASSLQGVTEAFF.

This clonotype occurred a few times. The chain joins TRBV27 to TRBJ2-1; 16 bases line up with TRBD2. With V trimmed by 5 bases and J by 7 bases, 5 bases remained unmatched. CDR1 MNHEY and CDR2 SMNVEV come from the germline V gene (reference sequence). This CDR3 is 16 amino acids long. In nucleotides, the CDR3 is TGTGCCAGCAGTCAGGGACTAGCGGGGGGGGAAAATGAGCAGTTCTTC. This encodes CASSQGLAGGENEQFF.

In its sample, this clonotype was seen many times. This chain joins TRBV30 and TRBJ1-1, with 9 bases fitting TRBD1. After removal of 2 bases from V and 4 bases from J, the junction contained 11 bases not matched to a gene. The CDR3 totals 16 residues. Germline V CDR1 and CDR2: GTSNPN, SVGIG (reference sequence). CDR3 loop: CAWSKGQGGRGTEAFF. CDR3 DNA sequence: TGTGCCTGGAGTAAGGGACAGGGAGGGAGGGGCACTGAAGCTTTCTTT. Based on the CDR3 plus reference TRBV30 and TRBJ1-1, the full variable domain is SQTIHQWPATLVQPVGSPLSLECTVEGTSNPNLYWYRQAAGRGLQLLFYSVGIGQISSEVPQNLSASRPQDRQFILSSKKLLLSDSGFYLCAWSKGQGGRGTEAFFGQGTRLTVV.

This clonotype was recorded many times. The CDR3, as DNA: TGTGCCAGCAGCTCCCCTGGGCGGGACGGCCATAATAGCAATCAGCCCCAGCATTTT. Amino acids: CASSSPGRDGHNSNQPQHF. V is TRBV7-2 and J is TRBJ1-5, with TRBD1 as a possible D gene (5 bases). CDR1 and CDR2 (germline): SGHTA, FQGNSA. The CDR3 totals 19 residues. With 4 bases removed from V and 0 bases from J, the gap between germline ends came to 22 bases.

This clonotype was found many times. The chain is built from TRBV5-1 and TRBJ1-2; D may be TRBD1 (5 bases). Germline V gene data show CDR1 as SGHRS and CDR2 as YFSETQ. The CDR3 extends over 14 amino acids. The V end was cut by 2 bases, the J end by 5 bases, with 13 bases between. DNA for the CDR3: TGCGCCAGCAGCTTTTCGAAAGGGGCGTATGGCTACACCTTC. Amino acid sequence: CASSFSKGAYGYTF.

This clonotype was detected ten times or more. The chain recombines TRBV6-5 with TRBJ2-2; 10 bases are a match to TRBD2. The V gene end was trimmed by 0 bases and the J gene end by 7 bases; junction bases not matched to a gene: 8. CDR1 is MNHEY, CDR2 SVGAGI, per germline. This CDR3 is 17 amino acids long. Here the CDR3 DNA reads TGTGCCAGCAGTTACTCTGAAGCGGGGGGGTACCACGGGGAGCTGTTTTTT. It is translated as CASSYSEAGGYHGELFF.

The genes are TRBV6-1 and TRBJ1-5; no reliable D call. Germline V CDR1 and CDR2: MNHNS, SASEGT. V dropped 7 bases and J dropped 2 bases, with 18 bases sitting between them. The length of the CDR3 is 16 residues. CDR3 residues: CASTRGEGQGNQPQHF. CDR3 nucleotides: TGTGCCAGCACCCGTGGGGAGGGTCAGGGCAATCAGCCCCAGCATTTT.

This clonotype turned up a few times. The V gene is TRBV18, the J gene TRBJ2-5; 14 bases are shared with TRBD2. CDR3 length: 17 amino acids. The V gene end was trimmed by 3 bases and the J gene end by 3 bases; junction bases not matched to a gene: 6. Germline loops: CDR1 KGHSH, CDR2 LQKENI. This chain's CDR3 is CASSPPPGLAGEETQYF. The CDR3 coding sequence is TGTGCCAGCTCACCGCCCCCGGGACTAGCGGGGGAAGAGACCCAGTACTTC. The full variable domain, rest sourced from reference TRBV18 and TRBJ2-5, is NAGVMQNPRHLVRRRGQEARLRCSPMKGHSHVYWYRQLPEEGLKFMVYLQKENIIDESGMPKERFSAEFPKEGPSILRIQQVVRGDSAAYFCASSPPPGLAGEETQYFGPGTRLLVL.

This sequence joins TRBV19 and TRBJ1-2; no clear D. V lost 5 bases and J lost 9, with 19 bases in between. The CDR3 consists of 14 residues. In germline, CDR1 is LNHDA, CDR2 SQIVND (reference sequence). In nucleotides, the CDR3 is TGTGCCAGTAGTCTACAATCTCAGGTATACAGCTACACCTTC. Protein sequence: CASSLQSQVYSYTF.

V usage is TRBV3-1 and J usage is TRBJ2-5; either TRBD1 or TRBD2 may supply D (6 bases each). The CDR3 runs 16 residues. Trimming left V 2 bases short and J 5 bases short, with 18 bases between. The germline V gene has CDR1 LGHDT and CDR2 YNNKEL (reference sequence). In nucleotides, the CDR3 is TGTGCCAGCAGCCAACCTTCCAGGGGCGGAGGGGAGACCCAGTACTTC. Translated, it gives CASSQPSRGGGETQYF.

This clonotype appeared many times. The chain combines TRBV6-5 with TRBJ2-7, with D unclear. V dropped 2 bases and J dropped 3 bases, with 8 bases sitting between them. The CDR3 runs to 13 residues. CDR1 MNHEY and CDR2 SVGAGI come from the germline V gene. Here the CDR3 DNA reads TGTGCCAGCAGTTACAGTGAATACTACGAGCAGTACTTC. As protein: CASSYSEYYEQYF.

This clonotype was seen repeatedly, ten times or more. Written as DNA, the CDR3 is TGTGCCAGCAGCTTCCCTGGGGATACGCAGTATTTT. This translates into CASSFPGDTQYF. The rearrangement uses TRBV11-3 and TRBJ2-3, with D uncertain. Germline CDR1 reads SGHNT; CDR2 reads YENEEA. The CDR3 has 12 residues. V was clipped by 3 bases and J by 6 bases, with 7 bases between them.

This clonotype showed up many times. The genes are TRBV20-1 and TRBJ1-2, with 7 bases matching TRBD1. This CDR3 has 15 residues. V lost 6 bases and J lost 0; bases outside the gene matches: 10. Germline values: CDR1 DFQATT, CDR2 SNEGSKA (reference sequence). DNA for the CDR3: TGCAGTGCCGCCCGGGGACAGACAGCTAACTATGGCTACACCTTC. The encoded protein is CSAARGQTANYGYTF.